This entry lists 20 T cell receptor beta chains sequenced from one sample in a study of cytomegalovirus exposure and HLA in healthy donors. Primers included in the PCR were 60 Vbeta and 13 Jbeta primers. TCRdb keeps only in-frame clones here, not all; method: immunoSEQ multiplex PCR. The sample records roughly 150,000 clones, around 63% being singletons. The sample was PBMCs. All receptors derive from a human donor in good health.

The chain combines TRBV7-3 with TRBJ2-2, with a tentative D call TRBD1 (6 bases). Looked up from germline, CDR1 is SGHTA and CDR2 is FQGTGA. Trimming shortened V by 5 bases and J by 4 bases, and 11 bases separated the two germline ends. The length of the CDR3 is 14 residues. The CDR3 sequence is CASSPNRVTGELFF. In nucleotides, the CDR3 is TGTGCCAGCAGCCCGAACAGGGTCACCGGGGAGCTGTTTTTT.

The chain links TRBV28 to TRBJ1-5, with TRBD1 matching over 8 bases. Germline trimming cut 6 bases from V and 3 bases from J; bases unmatched to any gene: 4. Germline values: CDR1 MDHEN, CDR2 SYDVKM. The CDR3 has 14 residues. CDR3 loop: CASRTGQANQPQHF. CDR3 sequence (DNA): TGTGCCAGCAGGACGGGACAGGCCAATCAGCCCCAGCATTTT.

The J gene is TRBJ2-3, the V gene TRBV13; D unclear. CDR1 and CDR2 (germline): PRHDT, FYEKMQ (reference sequence). This CDR3 has 16 residues. The germline V and J ends were trimmed by 0 bases and 3 bases, with 13 bases remaining between them. CDR3 nucleotide sequence: TGTGCCAGCAGCTTAGGGTTCCCGGCGGAAACAGATACGCAGTATTTT. This sequence encodes CASSLGFPAETDTQYF.

The chain couples TRBV19 to TRBJ1-4; D is unresolved. This CDR3 has 15 amino acids. Between the trimmed V and J ends, which lost 7 bases and 3 bases, there was a span of 15 bases. Germline V lookup: CDR1 LNHDA, CDR2 SQIVND (reference sequence). CDR3 sequence: CASKKVPGANEKLFF. The CDR3, as DNA: TGTGCCAGTAAAAAGGTGCCTGGAGCTAATGAAAAACTGTTTTTT.

The table lists this clone with a count of one. This chain connects TRBV5-1 to TRBJ2-2; unclear D gene. V dropped 0 bases and J dropped 7 bases, with 4 bases sitting between them. This CDR3 has 12 residues. Germline assignment: CDR1 SGHRS and CDR2 YFSETQ. The CDR3 DNA reads TGCGCCAGCAGCTTGGAGCTCGGGGAGCTGTTTTTT. As protein: CASSLELGELFF.

V is TRBV13 and J is TRBJ2-5, with 8 bases fitting TRBD2. The end of the DNA is better explained by TRBJ2-7, so the J call may be wrong. Per germline, CDR1 PRHDT and CDR2 FYEKMQ (reference sequence). The CDR3 consists of 14 residues. CDR3 nucleotides: TGTGCCAGCAGAACGAGCGGGAGTGTCTACGAGCAGTACTTC. Amino acids: CASRTSGSVYEQYF.

This clone came up once. This sequence joins TRBV18 and TRBJ1-1, with D hard to call. Trimming took 3 bases from V and 0 from J, leaving 11 bases between them. The CDR3 extends over 15 amino acids. The V gene's germline CDR1 is KGHSH and CDR2 LQKENI. The CDR3 loop reads CASSPSSLVNTEAFF. The CDR3 DNA sequence: TGTGCCAGCTCACCGAGTAGCTTAGTGAACACTGAAGCTTTCTTT.

This clone was picked up a small number of times. The J gene is TRBJ2-3, the V gene TRBV5-1, with a weak D call TRBD2 (5 bases). The CDR3 runs to 15 residues. V lost 3 bases and J 5 bases, leaving 16 bases between the germline ends. Germline-derived CDR1 and CDR2 are SGHRS and YFSETQ. The CDR3 sequence is CASSSSSRNEDTQYF. CDR3 nucleotide sequence: TGCGCCAGCAGCTCCTCTAGCCGCAACGAAGATACGCAGTATTTT.

The rearrangement joins TRBV27 to TRBJ2-2; D not resolved. V lost 3 bases and J lost 1, with 6 bases in between. The CDR3 is made up of 14 amino acids. From germline, CDR1 is MNHEY and CDR2 SMNVEV (reference sequence). The CDR3 DNA sequence: TGTGCCAGCAGTTTGTGGCAGAACACCGGGGAGCTGTTTTTT. Its translation: CASSLWQNTGELFF.

The gene calls are TRBV5-1 and TRBJ2-1; D uncertain. The CDR3 extends over 14 amino acids. In germline, CDR1 is SGHRS, CDR2 YFSETQ. The V end lost 0 bases, the J end lost 4 bases, and 8 bases lay between the germline ends. In nucleotides, the CDR3 is TGCGCCAGCAGCTTGGTCATCGGGTACAATGAGCAGTTCTTC. Amino acids: CASSLVIGYNEQFF.

J is TRBJ2-7 and V is TRBV5-5; TRBD2 aligns across 7 bases. Germline V lookup: CDR1 SGHKS, CDR2 YYEKEE (reference sequence). This CDR3 has 15 amino acids. The V segment lost 5 bases and the J segment 2 bases; nucleotides outside the gene matches: 10. CDR3 amino acids: CASSAGAGETYEQYF. The CDR3 nucleotides read TGTGCCAGCAGTGCCGGGGCGGGAGAGACCTACGAGCAGTACTTC. Using reference TRBV5-5 and TRBJ2-7 for the parts outside the CDR3, the full variable domain is DAGVTQSPTHLIKTRGQQVTLRCSPISGHKSVSWYQQVLGQGPQFIFQYYEKEERGRGNFPDRFSARQFPNYSSELNVNALLLGDSALYLCASSAGAGETYEQYFGPGTRLTVT.

This clone was observed a handful of times. This chain joins TRBV2 and TRBJ2-6, with 7 bases aligning to TRBD1. The CDR3 spans 15 residues. Germline CDR1 reads SNHLY; CDR2 reads FYNNEI. V lost 6 bases to trimming and J lost 2 bases; unmatched junction nucleotides: 4. In nucleotides, the CDR3 is TGTGCCAGCAGAGCTGGGACAGCTGGGGCCAACGTCCTGACTTTC. Translated: CASRAGTAGANVLTF.

The V gene is TRBV9, the J gene TRBJ2-5, with 8 bases identical to TRBD2. This CDR3 contains 13 residues. CDR1 is SGDLS, CDR2 YYNGEE, per germline. The junction had 2 bases not matched to a gene; V was cut back by 4 bases and J by 3 bases. The CDR3 region is CASSTTSEETQYF. The DNA of the CDR3 is TGTGCCAGCAGCACGACTAGCGAAGAGACCCAGTACTTC.

The genes are TRBV28 and TRBJ1-3, with 7 bases lining up with TRBD1. V lost 2 bases, J lost 0 bases, and 13 bases stayed unmatched. This CDR3 comprises 19 residues. Germline V gene lookup returns CDR1 MDHEN and CDR2 SYDVKM. For the CDR3, the DNA is TGTGCCAGCAGTTTAGGGTTCGGGACAGCCTTTAACTCTGGAAACACCATATATTTT. This translates into CASSLGFGTAFNSGNTIYF.

The rearrangement links TRBV28 to TRBJ1-2, with D perhaps TRBD1 (6 bases). Germline V gene lookup returns CDR1 MDHEN and CDR2 SYDVKM. V was pared by 3 bases and J by 6 bases, with 14 bases between. The length of the CDR3 is 14 residues. The CDR3 region has the DNA TGTGCCAGCAGTTTCTACGGCAGGGGACATGGCTACACCTTC. It translates to CASSFYGRGHGYTF.

This chain links TRBV4-2 with TRBJ1-5; 8 bases match TRBD1. Losses at the gene ends were 0 bases for V and 2 bases for J; bases not matched to a gene: 9. The CDR3 is made up of 18 amino acids. CDR1 and CDR2 (germline): LGHNA, YNFKEQ. The CDR3 DNA follows: TGTGCCAGCAGCCAAGATACACCAGGGGGCATGGGCAATCAGCCCCAGCATTTT. Translating gives CASSQDTPGGMGNQPQHF.

CDR3 residues: CASSVSGTIPDTQYF. The CDR3 DNA reads as TGTGCCAGCAGCGTCAGCGGGACTATTCCCGATACGCAGTATTTT. This chain connects TRBV9 to TRBJ2-3, with 7 bases aligning to TRBD2. The J segment lost 6 bases and the V segment lost 2 bases, leaving 9 bases of the junction unmatched. The CDR3 totals 15 residues. Per the germline V gene, CDR1 is SGDLS and CDR2 is YYNGEE.

The chain employs TRBV28 and TRBJ2-2; 12 nucleotides agree with TRBD1. CDR1 and CDR2 from the germline V gene are MDHEN and SYDVKM. The CDR3 is 16 amino acids. J gave up 4 bases and V 3 bases, and 3 bases lay outside the gene matches. The CDR3 DNA reads TGTGCCAGCAGTTTGGGGACAGGGGGCATCACCGGGGAGCTGTTTTTT. Residues: CASSLGTGGITGELFF.

The chain employs TRBV7-6 and TRBJ2-1; TRBD2 matches 7 bases. Germline V CDR1 and CDR2: SGHVS, FNYEAQ. After removal of 1 base from V and 3 bases from J, the junction contained 9 bases not matched to a gene. The CDR3 has 17 residues. CDR3 residues: CASSLGGGKGNYNEQFF. The CDR3 DNA reads as TGTGCCAGCAGCTTAGGGGGAGGGAAGGGGAACTACAATGAGCAGTTCTTC.

The V gene is TRBV7-2, the J gene TRBJ2-7; 9 bases are a match to TRBD1. The V gene end was trimmed by 2 bases and the J gene end by 5 bases; junction bases not matched to a gene: 4. Germline CDR1 and CDR2: SGHTA and FQGNSA. The CDR3 extends over 14 amino acids. CDR3 sequence (DNA): TGTGCCAGCAGCTTAAACAGGGGGCCGGACGAGCAGTACTTC. Translation: CASSLNRGPDEQYF.